This TCR beta chain was sequenced during a study of identical twins. Each CDR3 protein gets one entry after TCRdb re-called the 5' RACE reads with MiXCR. The sample lists some 500,000 distinct CDR3 sequences, 12% to 15% occurring once. The CDR3 runs 14 residues. Germline CDR1 and CDR2: DFQATT and SNEGSKA (reference sequence). The V and J ends lost 2 bases and 4 bases respectively, with 14 bases between them. These data are also associated with another study on yellow fever vaccine responses in identical twins.

Sequenced input: CD4+ T cells sorted from blood. This sequence originates from a woman between 18 and 29 years old in good health. The J gene is TRBJ2-5, the V gene TRBV20-1; D may be TRBD2 (6 bases). The CDR3 DNA follows: TGCAGTGCTAGAAAGACGGGACTCCCAGAGACCCAGTACTTC. Residues: CSARKTGLPETQYF.